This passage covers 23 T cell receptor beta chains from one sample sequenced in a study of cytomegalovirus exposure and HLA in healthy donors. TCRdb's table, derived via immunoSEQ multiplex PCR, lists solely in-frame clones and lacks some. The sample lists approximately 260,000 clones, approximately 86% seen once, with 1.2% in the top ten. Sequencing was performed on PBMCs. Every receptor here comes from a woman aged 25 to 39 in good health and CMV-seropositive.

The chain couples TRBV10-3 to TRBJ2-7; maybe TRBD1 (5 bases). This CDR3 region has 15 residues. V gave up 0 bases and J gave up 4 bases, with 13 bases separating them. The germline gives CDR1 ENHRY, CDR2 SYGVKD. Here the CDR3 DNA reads TGTGCCATCAGTGAGTCCCAGGGCACTTTTTACGAGCAGTACTTC. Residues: CAISESQGTFYEQYF.

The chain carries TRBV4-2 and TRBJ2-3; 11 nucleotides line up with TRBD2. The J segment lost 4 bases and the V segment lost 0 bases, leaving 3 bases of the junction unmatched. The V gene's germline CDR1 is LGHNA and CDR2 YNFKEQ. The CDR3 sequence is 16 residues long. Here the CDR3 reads CASSQDTSGSADTQYF. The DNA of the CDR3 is TGTGCCAGCAGCCAAGATACTAGCGGGAGTGCAGATACGCAGTATTTT.

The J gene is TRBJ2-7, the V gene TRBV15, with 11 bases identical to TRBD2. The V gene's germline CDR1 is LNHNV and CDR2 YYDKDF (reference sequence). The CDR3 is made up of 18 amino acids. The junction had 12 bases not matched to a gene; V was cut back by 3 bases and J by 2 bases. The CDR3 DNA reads TGTGCCACCAGCAGTCGGGGGGGACTAGCGGCCGAGCCCTACGAGCAGTACTTC. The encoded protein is CATSSRGGLAAEPYEQYF.

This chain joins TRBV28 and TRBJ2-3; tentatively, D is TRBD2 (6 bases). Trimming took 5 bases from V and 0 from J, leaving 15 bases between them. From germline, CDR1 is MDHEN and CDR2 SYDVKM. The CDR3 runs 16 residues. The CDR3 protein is CASSRPVGTSTDTQYF. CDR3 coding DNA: TGTGCCAGCAGTCGCCCGGTCGGGACTAGCACAGATACGCAGTATTTT.

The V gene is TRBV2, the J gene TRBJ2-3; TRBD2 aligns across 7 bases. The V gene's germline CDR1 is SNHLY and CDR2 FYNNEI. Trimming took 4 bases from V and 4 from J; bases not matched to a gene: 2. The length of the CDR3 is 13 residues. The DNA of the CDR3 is TGTGCCAGCAGTGTGGGGGGGGCAGATACGCAGTATTTT. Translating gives CASSVGGADTQYF. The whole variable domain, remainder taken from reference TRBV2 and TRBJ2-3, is EPEVTQTPSHQVTQMGQEVILRCVPISNHLYFYWYRQILGQKVEFLVSFYNNEISEKSEIFDDQFSVERPDGSNFTLKIRSTKLEDSAMYFCASSVGGADTQYFGPGTRLTVL.

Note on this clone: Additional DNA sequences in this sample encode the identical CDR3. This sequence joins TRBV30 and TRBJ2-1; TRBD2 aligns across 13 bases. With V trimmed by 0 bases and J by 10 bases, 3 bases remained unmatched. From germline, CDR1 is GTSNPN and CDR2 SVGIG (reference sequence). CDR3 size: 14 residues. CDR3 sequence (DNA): TGTGCCTGGAGTGTACGACTAGCGGGAGGAGAGCAGTTCTTC. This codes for CAWSVRLAGGEQFF.

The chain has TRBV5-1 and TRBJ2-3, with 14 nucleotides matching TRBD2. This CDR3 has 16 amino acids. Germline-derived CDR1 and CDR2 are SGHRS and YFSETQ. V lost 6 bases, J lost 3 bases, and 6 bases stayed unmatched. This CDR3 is CASKTGLAGGTDTQYF. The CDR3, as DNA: TGCGCCAGCAAAACCGGACTAGCGGGAGGAACAGATACGCAGTATTTT.

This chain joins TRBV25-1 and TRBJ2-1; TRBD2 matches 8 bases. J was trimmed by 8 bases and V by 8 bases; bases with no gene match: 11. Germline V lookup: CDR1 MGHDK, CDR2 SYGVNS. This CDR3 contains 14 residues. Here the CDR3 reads CASVKREIDDEQFF. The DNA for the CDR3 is TGTGCCAGCGTAAAGCGGGAGATTGACGATGAGCAGTTCTTC.

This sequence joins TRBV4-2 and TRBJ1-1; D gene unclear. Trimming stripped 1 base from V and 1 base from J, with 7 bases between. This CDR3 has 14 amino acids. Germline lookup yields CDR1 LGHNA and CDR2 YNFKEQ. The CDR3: CASSQGAGNTEAFF. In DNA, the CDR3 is TGTGCCAGCAGCCAAGGTGCAGGGAACACTGAAGCTTTCTTT.

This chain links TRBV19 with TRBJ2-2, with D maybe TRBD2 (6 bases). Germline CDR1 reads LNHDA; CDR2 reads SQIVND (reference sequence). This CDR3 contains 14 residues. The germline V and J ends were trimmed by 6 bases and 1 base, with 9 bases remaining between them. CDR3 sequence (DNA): TGTGCCAGTAGGGCGGGAAAGAACACCGGGGAGCTGTTTTTT. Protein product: CASRAGKNTGELFF.

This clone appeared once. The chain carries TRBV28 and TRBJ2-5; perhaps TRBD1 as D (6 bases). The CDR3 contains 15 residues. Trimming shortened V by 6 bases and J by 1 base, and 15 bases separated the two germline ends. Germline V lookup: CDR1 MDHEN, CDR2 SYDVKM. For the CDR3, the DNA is TGTGCCAGCAGGACTCCGGGACACCGCCAAGAGACCCAGTACTTC. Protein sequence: CASRTPGHRQETQYF. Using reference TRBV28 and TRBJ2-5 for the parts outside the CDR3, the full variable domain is DVKVTQSSRYLVKRTGEKVFLECVQDMDHENMFWYRQDPGLGLRLIYFSYDVKMKEKGDIPEGYSVSREKKERFSLILESASTNQTSMYLCASRTPGHRQETQYFGPGTRLLVL.

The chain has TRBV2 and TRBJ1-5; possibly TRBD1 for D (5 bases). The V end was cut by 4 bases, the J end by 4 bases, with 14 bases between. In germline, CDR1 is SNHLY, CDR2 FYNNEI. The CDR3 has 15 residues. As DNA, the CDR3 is TGTGCCAGCAGTGGCAGGGAACACGCTAATCAGCCCCAGCATTTT. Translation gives CASSGREHANQPQHF.

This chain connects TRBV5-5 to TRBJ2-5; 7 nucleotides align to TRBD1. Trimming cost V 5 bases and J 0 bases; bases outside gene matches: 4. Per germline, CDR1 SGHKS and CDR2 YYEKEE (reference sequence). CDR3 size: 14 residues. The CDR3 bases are TGTGCCAGCAGACGAGGGGGCAACCAAGAGACCCAGTACTTC. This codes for CASRRGGNQETQYF.

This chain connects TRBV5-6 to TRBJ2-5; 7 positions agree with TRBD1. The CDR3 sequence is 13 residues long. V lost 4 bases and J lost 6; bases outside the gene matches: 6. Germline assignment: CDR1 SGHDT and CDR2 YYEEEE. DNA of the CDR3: TGTGCCAGCAGCGAAAGGGACAGCAAGACCCAGTACTTC. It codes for CASSERDSKTQYF.

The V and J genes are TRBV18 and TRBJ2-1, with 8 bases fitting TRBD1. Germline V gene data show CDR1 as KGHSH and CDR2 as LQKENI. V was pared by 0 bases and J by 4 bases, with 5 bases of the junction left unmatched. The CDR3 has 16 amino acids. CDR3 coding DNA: TGTGCCAGCTCACCACCGGACAGGGTGGAGTACAATGAGCAGTTCTTC. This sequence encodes CASSPPDRVEYNEQFF.

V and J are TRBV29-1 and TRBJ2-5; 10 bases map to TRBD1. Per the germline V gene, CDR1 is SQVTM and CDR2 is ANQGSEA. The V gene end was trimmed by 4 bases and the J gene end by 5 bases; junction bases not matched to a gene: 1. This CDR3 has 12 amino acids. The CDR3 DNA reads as TGCAGCGTTGGACAGGGGGCCGAGACCCAGTACTTC. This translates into CSVGQGAETQYF.

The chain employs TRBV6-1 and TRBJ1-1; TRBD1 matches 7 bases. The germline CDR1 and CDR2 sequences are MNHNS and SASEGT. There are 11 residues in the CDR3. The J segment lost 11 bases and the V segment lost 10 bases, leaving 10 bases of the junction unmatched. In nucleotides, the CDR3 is TGTGCCAACGGGCTCGGGACAGAGGCTTTCTTT. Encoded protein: CANGLGTEAFF.

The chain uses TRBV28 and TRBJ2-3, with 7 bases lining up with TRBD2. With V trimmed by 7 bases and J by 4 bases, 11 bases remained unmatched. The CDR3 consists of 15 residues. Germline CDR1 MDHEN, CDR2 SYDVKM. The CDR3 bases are TGTGCCAGCATCGGCGCGGGAGCCAGCTCAGATACGCAGTATTTT. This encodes CASIGAGASSDTQYF. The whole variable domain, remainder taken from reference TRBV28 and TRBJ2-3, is DVKVTQSSRYLVKRTGEKVFLECVQDMDHENMFWYRQDPGLGLRLIYFSYDVKMKEKGDIPEGYSVSREKKERFSLILESASTNQTSMYLCASIGAGASSDTQYFGPGTRLTVL.

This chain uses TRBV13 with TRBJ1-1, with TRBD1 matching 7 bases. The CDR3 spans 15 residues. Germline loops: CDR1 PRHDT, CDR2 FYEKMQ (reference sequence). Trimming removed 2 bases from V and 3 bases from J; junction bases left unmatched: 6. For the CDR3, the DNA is TGTGCCAGCAGCTTACTCGACAGGGTGGACACTGAAGCTTTCTTT. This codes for CASSLLDRVDTEAFF. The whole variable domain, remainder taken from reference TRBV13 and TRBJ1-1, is AAGVIQSPRHLIKEKRETATLKCYPIPRHDTVYWYQQGPGQDPQFLISFYEKMQSDKGSIPDRFSAQQFSDYHSELNMSSLELGDSALYFCASSLLDRVDTEAFFGQGTRLTVV.

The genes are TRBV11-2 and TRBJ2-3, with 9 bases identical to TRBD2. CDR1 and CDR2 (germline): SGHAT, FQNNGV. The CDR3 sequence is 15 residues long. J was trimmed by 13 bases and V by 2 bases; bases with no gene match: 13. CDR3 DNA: TGTGCCAGCAGCTTACCTTGGACTAGCGCCCATCTGAAGTATTTT. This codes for CASSLPWTSAHLKYF.

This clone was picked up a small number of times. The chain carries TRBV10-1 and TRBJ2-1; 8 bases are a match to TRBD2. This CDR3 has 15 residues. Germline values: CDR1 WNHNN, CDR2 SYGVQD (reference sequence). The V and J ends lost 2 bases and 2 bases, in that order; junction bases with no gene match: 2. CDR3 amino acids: CASSEVAGPYNEQFF. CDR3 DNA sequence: TGCGCCAGCAGTGAGGTAGCGGGACCCTACAATGAGCAGTTCTTC.

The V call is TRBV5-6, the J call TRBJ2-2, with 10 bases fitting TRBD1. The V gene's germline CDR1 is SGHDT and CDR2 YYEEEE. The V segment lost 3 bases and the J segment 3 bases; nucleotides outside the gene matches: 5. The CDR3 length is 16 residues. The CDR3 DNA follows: TGTGCCAGCAGCTCGGGGACAGGGGCCTACACCGGGGAGCTGTTTTTT. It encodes CASSSGTGAYTGELFF.

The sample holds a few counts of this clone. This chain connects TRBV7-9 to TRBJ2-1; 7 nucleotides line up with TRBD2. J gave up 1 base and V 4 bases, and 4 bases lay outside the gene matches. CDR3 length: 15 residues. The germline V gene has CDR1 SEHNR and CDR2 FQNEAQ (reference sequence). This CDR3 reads CASSSQRGSYNEQFF. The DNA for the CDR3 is TGTGCCAGCAGCTCCCAGCGGGGATCCTACAATGAGCAGTTCTTC. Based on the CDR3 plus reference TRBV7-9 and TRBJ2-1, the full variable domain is DTGVSQNPRHKITKRGQNVTFRCDPISEHNRLYWYRQTLGQGPEFLTYFQNEAQLEKSRLLSDRFSAERPKGSFSTLEIQRTEQGDSAMYLCASSSQRGSYNEQFFGPGTRLTVL.